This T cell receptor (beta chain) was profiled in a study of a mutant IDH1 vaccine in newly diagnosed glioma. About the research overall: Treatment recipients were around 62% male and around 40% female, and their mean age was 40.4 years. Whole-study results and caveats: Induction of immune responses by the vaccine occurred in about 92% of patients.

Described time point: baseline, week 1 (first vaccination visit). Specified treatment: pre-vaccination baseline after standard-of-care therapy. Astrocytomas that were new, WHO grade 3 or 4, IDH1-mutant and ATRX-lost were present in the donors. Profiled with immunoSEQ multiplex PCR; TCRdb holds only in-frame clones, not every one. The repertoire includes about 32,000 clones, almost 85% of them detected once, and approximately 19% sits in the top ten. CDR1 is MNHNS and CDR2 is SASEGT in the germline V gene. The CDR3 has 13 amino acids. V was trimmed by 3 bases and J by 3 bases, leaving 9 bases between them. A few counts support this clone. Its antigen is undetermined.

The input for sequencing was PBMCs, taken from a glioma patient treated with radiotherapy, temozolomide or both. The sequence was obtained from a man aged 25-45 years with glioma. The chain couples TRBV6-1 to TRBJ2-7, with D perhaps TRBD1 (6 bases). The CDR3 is CASSEVRGYEQYF. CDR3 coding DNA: TGTGCCAGCAGTGAGGTCAGGGGCTACGAGCAGTACTTC.